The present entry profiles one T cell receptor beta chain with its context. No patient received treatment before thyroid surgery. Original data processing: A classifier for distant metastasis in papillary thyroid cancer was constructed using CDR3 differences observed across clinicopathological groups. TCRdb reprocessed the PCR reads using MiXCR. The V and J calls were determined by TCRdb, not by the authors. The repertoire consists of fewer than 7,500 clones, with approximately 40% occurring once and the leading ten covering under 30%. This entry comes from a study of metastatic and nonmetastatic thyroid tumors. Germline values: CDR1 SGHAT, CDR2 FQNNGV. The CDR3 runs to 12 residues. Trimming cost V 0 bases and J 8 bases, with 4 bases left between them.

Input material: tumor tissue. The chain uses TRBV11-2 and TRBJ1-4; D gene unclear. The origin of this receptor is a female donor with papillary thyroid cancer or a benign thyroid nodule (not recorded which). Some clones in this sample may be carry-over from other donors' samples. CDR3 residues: CASSLEGEKLFF. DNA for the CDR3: TGTGCCAGCAGCTTAGAGGGCGAAAAACTGTTTTTT.